The 5 T cell receptor beta chains listed next were all sequenced from one sample in a study of CD8 T cells in ankylosing spondylitis (dated by TCRdb to 2015 to 2018). Library preparation was by 5' RACE. Sequenced on an Illumina HiSeq 2500. TCRdb redid the processing of the public reads, applying fastp at Q25 and MiXCR, and retained in-frame beta chains. Rows matching on CDR3 protein sequence are summarized as one entry with the most common DNA and genes. In all, the sample holds approximately 150,000 distinct CDR3 sequences, and about 42% of those were seen once. The ten top clones hold 13% to 15% of the sample. Source material: synovial fluid, either unsorted or a sorted T cell fraction (not recorded which). The receptors were sampled from a male donor with ankylosing spondylitis.

The V call is TRBV10-3, the J call TRBJ2-7; D is undetermined. CDR3 length: 13 residues. V lost 2 bases and J 2 bases, leaving 7 bases between the germline ends. Per the germline V gene, CDR1 is ENHRY and CDR2 is SYGVKD. DNA of the CDR3: TGTGCCATCAGTGAGGTAGAGACCTACGAGCAGTACTTC. It codes for CAISEVETYEQYF.

The J gene is TRBJ2-7, the V gene TRBV24-1; 8 bases agree with TRBD1. Germline V gives CDR1 KGHDR, CDR2 SFDVKD. After removal of 7 bases from V and 4 bases from J, the junction contained 20 bases not matched to a gene. The CDR3 is 18 amino acids. Written as DNA, the CDR3 is TGTGCCACCAGACTAAGGACAGGGTTTTTCCCGGGAGAGTACGAGCAGTACTTC. It yields the protein CATRLRTGFFPGEYEQYF.

In its sample, this clonotype was seen many times. The rearrangement uses TRBV5-1 and TRBJ2-7, with 11 bases identical to TRBD2. Per germline, CDR1 SGHRS and CDR2 YFSETQ. J lost 4 bases, V lost 2 bases, and 20 bases had no gene match. The CDR3 runs 20 residues. CDR3 region: CASSFVAGGPSTNIRYEQYF. The CDR3 DNA follows: TGCGCCAGCAGCTTCGTAGCGGGAGGGCCTTCTACGAATATACGGTACGAGCAGTACTTC.

In its sample, this clonotype was seen many times. This chain uses TRBV18 with TRBJ1-1; D may be TRBD1 (5 bases). This CDR3 is built from 15 residues. Germline V CDR1 and CDR2: KGHSH, LQKENI. V lost 2 bases, J lost 5 bases, and 15 bases lay in between. The CDR3 region has the DNA TGTGCCAGCTCACCATACAGACCGGGGGGAACTGAAGCTTTCTTT. Translating gives CASSPYRPGGTEAFF.

The J gene is TRBJ1-1, the V gene TRBV13; D is ambiguous. The CDR3 has 13 amino acids. Germline assignment: CDR1 PRHDT and CDR2 FYEKMQ (reference sequence). Trimming left V 3 bases short and J 4 bases short, with 9 bases between. CDR3 protein: CASSFFGVTEAFF. The CDR3 DNA sequence: TGTGCCAGCAGCTTTTTCGGGGTCACTGAAGCTTTCTTT.